The sequence of this T cell receptor (beta chain) was determined in a study of blood T cell repertoires in COVID-19. For the study at large: Acute and convalescent COVID-19 specimens originated in the United States, Italy and Spain.

In the authors' methods: Estimation of nucleated cell counts was performed using reference gene primer amplification. Using immunoSEQ multiplex PCR, the repertoire was profiled, and TCRdb retains in-frame clones only, with some absent. V and J calls and clone size are given by that table; D and trimming were obtained from the DNA. The sample consists of 60,000 to 75,000 clones, 88% of them appearing once. V shed 4 bases, J shed 3 bases, and the junction held 6 bases outside the gene matches. Germline assignment: CDR1 KGHSY and CDR2 FQNENV. The CDR3 runs 15 residues. This clone was seen a single time. Specimen: peripheral blood. The chain carries TRBV16 and TRBJ2-3; 8 bases map to TRBD2. This TCR came from a human donor in a cohort sampled during active COVID-19. This CDR3 is CASSPGRGGTDTQYF. CDR3 sequence (DNA): TGTGCCAGCAGCCCCGGGAGGGGAGGAACAGATACGCAGTATTTT.